This TCR beta chain came from a study of fetal regulatory T cell absence and autoimmunity. The overall study: IPEX patients had exocrine pancreas autoimmunity without clinical diabetes. Study conclusions and caveats: In IPEX syndrome, oligoclonal enrichment was read as supporting prenatal antigen-driven autoimmunity in the pancreas. Pancreas and cord blood did not differ much in TRB family usage.

This clone was observed a handful of times. What it binds is unknown. This was a survey-level run. Libraries were prepared by immunoSEQ multiplex PCR; TCRdb keeps only in-frame clonotypes and omits some of them. Of some 87,000 clones in the sample, about two thirds were seen once. Per germline, CDR1 GTSNPN and CDR2 SVGIG (reference sequence). The V end was cut by 0 bases, the J end by 7 bases, with 10 bases between. The CDR3 is 13 residues long. This sequence was found in a male donor with IPEX syndrome. The chain recombines TRBV30 with TRBJ1-3, with D perhaps matching TRBD1 (5 bases). The sample was pancreas tissue. The CDR3 reads CAWSVRRGNTIYF. CDR3 in DNA: TGTGCCTGGAGTGTACGACGGGGGAACACCATATATTTT.